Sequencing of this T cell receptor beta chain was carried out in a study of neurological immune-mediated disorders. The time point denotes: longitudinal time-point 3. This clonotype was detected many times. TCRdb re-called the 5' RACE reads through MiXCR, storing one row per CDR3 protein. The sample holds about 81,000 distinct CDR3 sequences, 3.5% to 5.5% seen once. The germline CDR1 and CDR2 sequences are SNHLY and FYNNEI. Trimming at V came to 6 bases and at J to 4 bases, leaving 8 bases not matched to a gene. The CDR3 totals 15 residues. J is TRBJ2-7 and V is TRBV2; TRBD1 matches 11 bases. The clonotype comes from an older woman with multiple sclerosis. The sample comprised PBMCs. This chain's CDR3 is CASRLRDRGAYEQYF. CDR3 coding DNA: TGTGCCAGCAGGCTCCGGGACAGGGGGGCTTACGAGCAGTACTTC.